The 18 T cell receptor beta chains given below trace back to one sample, sequenced in a study of blood T cells in healthy people across ages. Through a sample-barcoded 5' primer and a J-beta primer mix, a second PCR was run for roughly 6 to 11 cycles. TCRdb fed the 5' RACE reads into MiXCR, producing one record per CDR3 protein. The repertoire holds 1.5 million to 2 million distinct CDR3 sequences, with less than 50% as singletons. Input material: blood. The receptors stem from a woman between 40 and 55 years old in good health.

The chain is built from TRBV5-1 and TRBJ2-3; TRBD1 matches at 7 bases. V lost 6 bases and J lost 2; bases outside the gene matches: 6. Germline V gene lookup returns CDR1 SGHRS and CDR2 YFSETQ. The CDR3 has 14 residues. CDR3: CASNTGDFTDTQYF. Here the CDR3 DNA reads TGCGCCAGCAATACAGGGGATTTCACAGATACGCAGTATTTT.

This chain joins TRBV6-5 and TRBJ2-5; 14 bases fit TRBD2. V lost 4 bases to trimming and J lost 11 bases; unmatched junction nucleotides: 9. The CDR3 extends over 15 amino acids. Per germline, CDR1 MNHEY and CDR2 SVGAGI. DNA for the CDR3: TGTGCCAGCAGTTCCCGACTAGCGGGGGGGGGTGAGCAGTACTTC. It yields the protein CASSSRLAGGGEQYF.

The chain employs TRBV5-6 and TRBJ1-2, with unresolved D. Trimming removed 4 bases at V and 5 bases at J, with 12 bases between. CDR1 and CDR2 from the germline V gene are SGHDT and YYEEEE. CDR3 length: 13 residues. The DNA for the CDR3 is TGTGCCAGCAGCATTGAAAGAGGGTATGGCTACACCTTC. It is translated as CASSIERGYGYTF. The full variable domain, in which reference TRBV5-6 and TRBJ1-2 provide the parts outside the CDR3, is DAGVTQSPTHLIKTRGQQVTLRCSPKSGHDTVSWYQQALGQGPQFIFQYYEEEERQRGNFPDRFSGHQFPNYSSELNVNALLLGDSALYLCASSIERGYGYTFGSGTRLTVV.

The CDR3 nucleotides are TGCAGTGCTTACCCATTAGGCTACACCTTC. Translated, it gives CSAYPLGYTF. The chain employs TRBV20-1 and TRBJ1-2; no clear D. Germline values: CDR1 DFQATT, CDR2 SNEGSKA (reference sequence). V shed 5 bases and J shed 8 bases, with 9 bases lying between them. CDR3 length: 10 residues.

V gene TRBV6-5 combines with J gene TRBJ2-1; D possibly uses TRBD1 or TRBD2 (6 bases each). Germline lookup yields CDR1 MNHEY and CDR2 SVGAGI. The CDR3 loop spans 13 amino acids. V was cut by 2 bases and J by 10 bases, with 12 bases left in between. CDR3 sequence reads: CASSYGGPGEQFF. The CDR3 DNA reads TGTGCCAGCAGTTACGGGGGGCCGGGGGAGCAGTTCTTC.

The chain joins TRBV2 to TRBJ2-1; 7 bases map to TRBD2. The germline CDR1 and CDR2 sequences are SNHLY and FYNNEI. The J segment lost 8 bases and the V segment lost 6 bases, leaving 13 bases of the junction unmatched. This CDR3 region has 15 residues. CDR3 coding DNA: TGTGCCAGCAGGAGCGGGACCCTCATGGACGATGAGCAGTTCTTC. Its translation is CASRSGTLMDDEQFF.

This clonotype was seen a few times. The chain links TRBV28 to TRBJ1-6; no clear D gene. The CDR3 is made up of 12 amino acids. Trimming cost V 6 bases and J 7 bases, with 7 bases left between them. Germline-derived CDR1 and CDR2 are MDHEN and SYDVKM. CDR3 sequence reads: CASREVNSPLHF. CDR3 sequence (DNA): TGTGCCAGCAGGGAAGTCAATTCACCCCTCCACTTT.

The V and J genes are TRBV7-2 and TRBJ2-6; no clear D. Trimming took 10 bases from V and 0 from J, leaving 19 bases between them. Germline-derived CDR1 and CDR2 are SGHTA and FQGNSA. This CDR3 spans 17 amino acids. The CDR3 sequence is CAILRGRWRSGANVLTF. CDR3 bases: TGTGCCATCCTACGAGGTAGGTGGCGCTCTGGGGCCAACGTCCTGACTTTC.

CDR3 DNA: TGTGCCAGCAGCAATTGGAGGGACGGTGAAGCTTTCTTT. Its translation is CASSNWRDGEAFF. The gene calls are TRBV21-1 and TRBJ1-1. TRBV21-1 represents a pseudogene. The CDR3 has 13 residues.

The chain recombines TRBV29-1 with TRBJ1-2; D possibly corresponds to TRBD1 (5 bases). This CDR3 is built from 15 residues. The ends were cut back, 4 bases at V and 5 bases at J, with 20 bases in the middle. CDR1 is SQVTM, CDR2 ANQGSEA, per germline. The CDR3 spells CSVGPRSGEAYGYTF. CDR3 nucleotide sequence: TGCAGCGTTGGACCCCGGTCGGGGGAGGCATATGGCTACACCTTC. Looking up the rest from reference TRBV29-1 and TRBJ1-2 gives the full variable domain: SAVISQKPSRDICQRGTSLTIQCQVDSQVTMMFWYRQQPGQSLTLIATANQGSEATYESGFVIDKFPISRPNLTFSTLTVSNMSPEDSSIYLCSVGPRSGEAYGYTFGSGTRLTVV.

This rearrangement joins TRBV6-6 to TRBJ1-2; no definite D call. The V end lost 2 bases, the J end lost 8 bases, and 9 bases lay between the germline ends. CDR3 length: 12 amino acids. CDR1 is MNHNY and CDR2 is SVGAGI in the germline V gene (reference sequence). The DNA for the CDR3 is TGTGCCAGCAGTTACGCAGGTCCGGGCTACACCTTC. Its protein is CASSYAGPGYTF.

The chain links TRBV9 to TRBJ2-5; D uncertain. The CDR3 consists of 14 residues. The germline V and J ends were trimmed by 0 bases and 5 bases, with 11 bases remaining between them. CDR1 and CDR2 (germline): SGDLS, YYNGEE. The CDR3 DNA follows: TGTGCCAGCAGCGTAGGGATAGGTCAGGAGACCCAGTACTTC. It yields the protein CASSVGIGQETQYF.

This clonotype was seen a handful of times. The rearrangement uses TRBV5-1 and TRBJ2-5; 9 bases agree with TRBD2. Per germline, CDR1 SGHRS and CDR2 YFSETQ. V lost 0 bases, J lost 11 bases, and 14 bases stayed unmatched. CDR3 size: 16 residues. CDR3 sequence (DNA): TGCGCCAGCAGCTTGGCCGGCGGGGGGGGTAGTAATGAGCAGTACTTC. Protein: CASSLAGGGGSNEQYF.

This clonotype was recorded only once. The chain couples TRBV28 to TRBJ2-3; 12 bases align to TRBD1. V shed 1 base, J shed 4 bases, and the junction held 6 bases outside the gene matches. Germline CDR1 is MDHEN and CDR2 is SYDVKM. The CDR3 is made up of 17 amino acids. The CDR3: CASSLSGTGGMSDTQYF. The CDR3 DNA reads as TGTGCCAGCAGTTTATCCGGGACAGGGGGCATGTCAGATACGCAGTATTTT.

As concerns this clonotype: An end of the junction differs from the germline gene, which may be a read error. This sequence joins TRBV4-3 and TRBJ1-2; 12 bases are shared with TRBD1. CDR1 is LGHNA and CDR2 is YSLEER in the germline V gene. CDR3 length: 15 amino acids. CDR3 DNA: TGCGCTAGCAGCCAAGGGGACAGGGGGCACTATGGCTACACCTTC. Protein sequence: CASSQGDRGHYGYTF.

V gene TRBV29-1 combines with J gene TRBJ2-7, with 7 nucleotides matching TRBD1. J gave up 5 bases and V 7 bases, and 8 bases lay outside the gene matches. CDR1 and CDR2 (germline): SQVTM, ANQGSEA. The CDR3 loop spans 12 amino acids. The CDR3 spells CSACRDSNEQYF. The CDR3 DNA reads as TGCAGCGCTTGCCGGGACAGTAACGAGCAGTACTTC.

Only a few counts were recorded for this clonotype. The CDR3 DNA follows: TGCGCCAGCAGCCAACACCGGGACAGGGCTACAGATACGCAGTATTTT. It translates to CASSQHRDRATDTQYF. The chain recombines TRBV4-1 with TRBJ2-3, with 9 positions matching TRBD1. V was pared by 2 bases and J by 3 bases, with 6 bases of the junction left unmatched. The CDR3 sequence is 16 residues long. From germline, CDR1 is MGHRA and CDR2 YSYEKL.

The table lists this clonotype with a few counts. V is TRBV7-8 and J is TRBJ1-5, with TRBD1 matching 9 bases. The V segment lost 5 bases and the J segment 3 bases; nucleotides outside the gene matches: 8. Per the germline V gene, CDR1 is SGHVS and CDR2 is FQNEAQ. The CDR3 loop spans 16 amino acids. The CDR3 sequence: CASSPRTGENNQPQHF. Written as DNA, the CDR3 is TGTGCCAGCAGCCCGAGGACAGGGGAGAACAATCAGCCCCAGCATTTT.